The 18 T cell receptor beta chains below all came from one sample that was sequenced in a study of cytomegalovirus exposure and HLA in healthy donors. A multiplex PCR was run with 60 Vbeta primers and 13 Jbeta primers. Produced via immunoSEQ multiplex PCR; TCRdb's table is partial and in-frame only. The profile covers around 92,000 clones, with about 85% appearing a single time and roughly 1.3% taken by the ten largest. Material: PBMCs. The receptors come from a girl aged 2 to 10 in good health and CMV-seropositive.

The gene calls are TRBV7-9 and TRBJ2-2, with 11 bases aligning to TRBD2. The J segment lost 5 bases and the V segment lost 5 bases, leaving 4 bases of the junction unmatched. Germline CDR1 SEHNR, CDR2 FQNEAQ (reference sequence). The CDR3 has 15 residues. DNA of the CDR3: TGTGCCAGCAGCCCGACTAGCGGGACAACCGGGGAGCTGTTTTTT. Residues: CASSPTSGTTGELFF.

V and J are TRBV5-1 and TRBJ2-7, with TRBD1 matching over 7 bases. The CDR3 contains 14 residues. The germline V gene encodes CDR1 SGHRS and CDR2 YFSETQ. V shed 4 bases and J 0 bases; nucleotides not matched to a gene: 4. CDR3 nucleotide sequence: TGCGCCAGCAGCGCCCGGGACAGCTCCTACGAGCAGTACTTC. This gives the protein CASSARDSSYEQYF.

Comments on this clone: Other DNA sequences in the sample encode the same CDR3. The chain carries TRBV5-1 and TRBJ1-4; D is unclear. Germline lookup yields CDR1 SGHRS and CDR2 YFSETQ. CDR3 length equals 14 residues. Trimming stripped 4 bases from V and 0 bases from J, with 7 bases between. CDR3 loop: CASSREATNEKLFF. The CDR3 DNA follows: TGCGCCAGCAGCCGGGAGGCAACTAATGAAAAACTGTTTTTT.

The rearrangement links TRBV2 to TRBJ2-2; 9 bases are a match to TRBD1. V lost 8 bases and J lost 4; bases outside the gene matches: 8. The CDR3 spans 15 residues. CDR1 and CDR2 from the germline V gene are SNHLY and FYNNEI. CDR3 in DNA: TGTGCCAGCTCTTGGGACAGGGACGGCACCGGGGAGCTGTTTTTT. Translating gives CASSWDRDGTGELFF.

This rearrangement joins TRBV5-1 to TRBJ2-1; 7 bases match TRBD2. J lost 3 bases, V lost 4 bases, and 13 bases had no gene match. The CDR3 is 17 amino acids. Germline loops: CDR1 SGHRS, CDR2 YFSETQ. CDR3 DNA sequence: TGCGCCAGCAGCGGTGGCATTGCGGGAGTTAACTACAATGAGCAGTTCTTC. Amino acid sequence: CASSGGIAGVNYNEQFF. The whole variable domain, remainder taken from reference TRBV5-1 and TRBJ2-1, is KAGVTQTPRYLIKTRGQQVTLSCSPISGHRSVSWYQQTPGQGLQFLFEYFSETQRNKGNFPGRFSGRQFSNSRSEMNVSTLELGDSALYLCASSGGIAGVNYNEQFFGPGTRLTVL.

V is TRBV5-1 and J is TRBJ1-2; unclear D gene. This CDR3 is 12 amino acids long. Trimming took 4 bases from V and 2 from J, leaving 6 bases between them. Germline CDR1 SGHRS, CDR2 YFSETQ. In DNA form, the CDR3 reads TGCGCCAGCAGCGGGCAGAACTATGGCTACACCTTC. This sequence encodes CASSGQNYGYTF.

The rearrangement joins TRBV5-6 to TRBJ2-3, with 11 bases matching TRBD2. There are 14 residues in the CDR3. Germline assignment: CDR1 SGHDT and CDR2 YYEEEE. The trim removed 5 bases at V and 6 bases at J, leaving 5 bases unmatched. The CDR3 region is CASSTSGRSDTQYF. The CDR3 coding sequence is TGTGCCAGCAGTACTAGCGGGAGAAGTGATACGCAGTATTTT.

The rearrangement joins TRBV29-1 to TRBJ1-1; no reliable D call. The CDR3 covers 11 residues. Germline V gene data show CDR1 as SQVTM and CDR2 as ANQGSEA. The V gene lost 2 bases and the J gene lost 5 bases, with 6 bases spanning the gap. The CDR3 DNA reads TGCAGCGTTGAACCGGGAACTGAAGCTTTCTTT. This codes for CSVEPGTEAFF.

The J gene is TRBJ2-7, the V gene TRBV27; maybe TRBD1 (5 bases). The CDR3 runs to 14 residues. Trimming stripped 10 bases from V and 2 bases from J, with 18 bases between. Germline V gene data show CDR1 as MNHEY and CDR2 as SMNVEV (reference sequence). CDR3 sequence reads: CATLDIFHPYEQYF. The CDR3 DNA reads TGTGCCACCCTGGACATTTTTCACCCCTACGAGCAGTACTTC.

V gene TRBV5-6 combines with J gene TRBJ1-5; D not certain. V dropped 4 bases and J dropped 1 base, with 15 bases sitting between them. The CDR3 contains 16 residues. The germline gives CDR1 SGHDT, CDR2 YYEEEE. CDR3 in amino acids: CASSRDGVGSNQPQHF. The CDR3 nucleotides are TGTGCCAGCAGCCGTGACGGGGTCGGGAGCAATCAGCCCCAGCATTTT.

The chain couples TRBV29-1 to TRBJ2-7, with 7 bases matching TRBD1. The CDR3 spans 16 residues. Germline lookup yields CDR1 SQVTM and CDR2 ANQGSEA. V was pared by 3 bases and J by 0 bases, with 11 bases of the junction left unmatched. The CDR3 DNA reads as TGCAGCGTTGAGGGTCCCGGAGACAGGGACTCCTACGAGCAGTACTTC. It encodes CSVEGPGDRDSYEQYF.

This chain links TRBV28 with TRBJ1-1; TRBD1 agrees at 12 bases. This CDR3 is built from 14 residues. Unmatched junction bases numbered 4, after V lost 4 bases and J lost 7 bases. Germline CDR1 is MDHEN and CDR2 is SYDVKM. In DNA form, the CDR3 reads TGTGCCAGCAGTTGGGGGACAGGGGGCTTTGAAGCTTTCTTT. It is translated as CASSWGTGGFEAFF.

This chain connects TRBV5-1 to TRBJ2-3, with 12 bases that match TRBD2. J lost 0 bases, V lost 7 bases, and 3 bases had no gene match. This CDR3 region has 15 residues. Germline V gene sequence: CDR1 SGHRS, CDR2 YFSETQ. This chain's CDR3 is CASGTSGFSTDTQYF. CDR3 sequence (DNA): TGCGCCAGCGGGACTAGCGGGTTTAGCACAGATACGCAGTATTTT.

The CDR3 nucleotides are TGCGCCAGCAGCTCGGCCCTAGCGGGAGGGCCTTACAATGAGCAGTTCTTC. This codes for CASSSALAGGPYNEQFF. The V gene is TRBV5-1, the J gene TRBJ2-1; TRBD2 agrees at 12 bases. Trimming removed 3 bases from V and 4 bases from J; junction bases left unmatched: 8. Germline CDR1 SGHRS, CDR2 YFSETQ. The CDR3 covers 17 residues.

The chain links TRBV13 to TRBJ1-2; D gene uncertain. This CDR3 has 15 residues. The V gene's germline CDR1 is PRHDT and CDR2 FYEKMQ (reference sequence). Trimming took 0 bases from V and 1 from J, leaving 9 bases between them. The CDR3 coding sequence is TGTGCCAGCAGCTTAGGGCAGGCGATTAACTATGGCTACACCTTC. Translated: CASSLGQAINYGYTF.

The V gene is TRBV14, the J gene TRBJ1-1, with D uncertain. The germline V gene encodes CDR1 SGHDN and CDR2 FVKESK. Trimming took 3 bases from V and 0 from J, leaving 5 bases between them. The CDR3 loop spans 13 amino acids. The CDR3 here is CASSQHMNTEAFF. The DNA for the CDR3 is TGTGCCAGCAGCCAGCACATGAACACTGAAGCTTTCTTT.

This chain links TRBV4-1 with TRBJ1-2; the match to TRBD1 covers 10 bases. Germline loops: CDR1 MGHRA, CDR2 YSYEKL. V lost 4 bases and J lost 3; bases outside the gene matches: 8. The CDR3 contains 16 residues. CDR3: CASSPRDRGGDYGYTF. CDR3 coding DNA: TGCGCCAGCAGCCCCCGGGACAGGGGAGGGGACTATGGCTACACCTTC.

The rearrangement joins TRBV5-1 to TRBJ2-3; D remains unclear. V dropped 0 bases and J dropped 2 bases, with 7 bases sitting between them. The CDR3 consists of 14 residues. Germline V gene lookup returns CDR1 SGHRS and CDR2 YFSETQ. The CDR3 spells CASSLESNTDTQYF. The CDR3 DNA follows: TGCGCCAGCAGCTTGGAGTCTAACACAGATACGCAGTATTTT.